These 15 T cell receptor beta chains were sequenced from one sample in a study of blood T cells in healthy people across ages (dated by TCRdb to between 2014 and 2017). The library was generated by 5' RACE. Sequenced using an Illumina HiSeq 2500. A second PCR of about 6 to 12 cycles was run with a J-beta primer mix and a sample-barcoded 5' primer. The public reads were reprocessed in TCRdb via fastp at Q25 and MiXCR, keeping in-frame beta chains. Each CDR3 protein gets just one entry, which takes the most common genes and DNA from the rows behind it. Present in this sample are 760,000 or so distinct CDR3 sequences, roughly 25% of which were seen just once. Clones ranked in the top ten supply 9.4% of the sample. These sequences were also reported in another study, on T cells of mothers and their children.

Sequenced material: blood. These receptor sequences come from a boy younger than 18 in good health.

This clonotype was counted only a few times. This rearrangement joins TRBV19 to TRBJ2-7; tentative D call: TRBD2 (6 bases). The CDR3 consists of 12 residues. Between the trimmed V and J ends, which lost 5 bases and 5 bases, there was a span of 10 bases. CDR1 and CDR2 from the germline V gene are LNHDA and SQIVND (reference sequence). The CDR3 loop reads CASSDSSDEQYF. Here the CDR3 DNA reads TGTGCCAGTAGTGACTCTAGCGACGAGCAGTACTTC.

J is TRBJ1-2 and V is TRBV7-9, with 10 positions matching TRBD1. Per germline, CDR1 SEHNR and CDR2 FQNEAQ (reference sequence). Trimming removed 1 base from V and 6 bases from J; junction bases left unmatched: 5. The CDR3 runs to 15 residues. This CDR3 is CASSLVGTGDHGYTF. Written as DNA, the CDR3 is TGTGCCAGCAGCTTAGTTGGGACAGGGGACCATGGCTACACCTTC.

This clonotype was counted only a few times. The rearrangement uses TRBV3-1 and TRBJ2-7, with 10 bases fitting TRBD2. The V and J ends lost 4 bases and 6 bases, in that order; junction bases with no gene match: 21. CDR3 size: 19 residues. Per the germline V gene, CDR1 is LGHDT and CDR2 is YNNKEL (reference sequence). Here the CDR3 DNA reads TGTGCCAGCAGCCTAGGGGGACTACCTCTAGCGGGGGTAGGGGGCGAGCAGTACTTC. Amino acids: CASSLGGLPLAGVGGEQYF.

This clonotype was seen a handful of times. The gene calls are TRBV11-2 and TRBJ1-1; unclear D gene. CDR1 is SGHAT and CDR2 is FQNNGV in the germline V gene. This CDR3 spans 16 amino acids. The V gene lost 0 bases and the J gene lost 1 base, with 12 bases spanning the gap. CDR3 in amino acids: CASSLDLETTNTEAFF. The CDR3 nucleotides are TGTGCCAGCAGCTTAGATTTAGAGACAACGAACACTGAAGCTTTCTTT.

In its sample, this clonotype was seen a few times. The chain uses TRBV29-1 and TRBJ1-4; maybe TRBD1 (6 bases). The length of the CDR3 is 12 residues. The germline gives CDR1 SQVTM, CDR2 ANQGSEA. V lost 5 bases to trimming and J lost 8 bases, with 12 bases between them. For the CDR3, the DNA is TGCAGCGTTAAGGCAGGGGCGGAAAAACTGTTTTTT. Translated, it gives CSVKAGAEKLFF.

The rearrangement links TRBV19 to TRBJ2-7, with 8 bases that match TRBD1. V lost 5 bases to trimming and J lost 3 bases; unmatched junction nucleotides: 9. CDR1 is LNHDA, CDR2 SQIVND, per germline (reference sequence). The length of the CDR3 is 15 residues. This CDR3 is CASSATGDGVYEQYF. As DNA, the CDR3 is TGTGCCAGTAGTGCGACAGGGGACGGGGTCTACGAGCAGTACTTC.

The rearrangement links TRBV28 to TRBJ2-2; D not certain. The ends were cut back, 7 bases at V and 0 bases at J, with 6 bases in the middle. The CDR3 is 13 residues long. Germline CDR1 reads MDHEN; CDR2 reads SYDVKM. CDR3 sequence reads: CASTWSNTGELFF. DNA for the CDR3: TGTGCCAGCACTTGGTCGAACACCGGGGAGCTGTTTTTT. Full variable domain (remainder filled in from reference TRBV28 and TRBJ2-2): DVKVTQSSRYLVKRTGEKVFLECVQDMDHENMFWYRQDPGLGLRLIYFSYDVKMKEKGDIPEGYSVSREKKERFSLILESASTNQTSMYLCASTWSNTGELFFGEGSRLTVL.

V is TRBV7-9 and J is TRBJ2-3, with 7 bases matching TRBD2. Trimming cost V 4 bases and J 0 bases; bases outside gene matches: 10. The CDR3 runs to 17 residues. Germline-derived CDR1 and CDR2 are SEHNR and FQNEAQ (reference sequence). CDR3 protein: CASSSHLQAGSTDTQYF. CDR3 in DNA: TGTGCCAGCAGCTCCCACCTTCAAGCGGGAAGCACAGATACGCAGTATTTT.

This clonotype was detected a few times. The J gene is TRBJ2-3, the V gene TRBV7-6; no definite D call. The CDR3 has 13 amino acids. CDR1 and CDR2 (germline): SGHVS, FNYEAQ. Trimming took off 7 bases at V and 2 bases at J, with 10 bases between the two ends. The CDR3 coding sequence is TGTGCCAGCACTGCATACGACACAGATACGCAGTATTTT. Protein: CASTAYDTDTQYF. Variable domain in full (rest from reference TRBV7-6 and TRBJ2-3): GAGVSQSPRYKVTKRGQDVALRCDPISGHVSLYWYRQALGQGPEFLTYFNYEAQQDKSGLPNDRFSAERPEGSISTLTIQRTEQRDSAMYRCASTAYDTDTQYFGPGTRLTVL.

This chain connects TRBV28 to TRBJ1-2; 8 positions agree with TRBD1. After removal of 6 bases from V and 5 bases from J, the junction contained 8 bases not matched to a gene. The CDR3 consists of 14 residues. The germline V gene encodes CDR1 MDHEN and CDR2 SYDVKM. The CDR3 spells CASSRTGTSYGYTF. The CDR3 coding sequence is TGTGCCAGCAGCCGGACAGGGACAAGTTATGGCTACACCTTC.

V gene TRBV29-1 combines with J gene TRBJ2-1; D is unclear. The DNA end is a closer match to TRBJ2-7, so the J assignment may be wrong. Germline V gene lookup returns CDR1 SQVTM and CDR2 ANQGSEA. The CDR3 is 12 amino acids. CDR3 sequence: CSVLSSDYEQYF. Written as DNA, the CDR3 is TGCAGCGTCCTGTCGTCGGACTACGAGCAGTACTTC.

The rearrangement joins TRBV28 to TRBJ2-7; tentatively, D is TRBD1 (5 bases). From germline, CDR1 is MDHEN and CDR2 SYDVKM. The CDR3 spans 15 residues. V lost 6 bases to trimming and J lost 1 base, with 16 bases between them. The chain's CDR3 is CASSSSETASYEQYF. Written as DNA, the CDR3 is TGTGCCAGCAGCTCTTCCGAGACAGCTTCCTACGAGCAGTACTTC.

This clonotype was seen more than once but under ten times. This sequence joins TRBV29-1 and TRBJ1-3, with no clear D. This CDR3 has 13 amino acids. V lost 4 bases, J lost 0 bases, and 7 bases lay in between. Germline CDR1 reads SQVTM; CDR2 reads ANQGSEA. The chain's CDR3 is CSVVKPSGNTIYF. DNA of the CDR3: TGCAGCGTTGTGAAACCCTCTGGAAACACCATATATTTT.

J is TRBJ2-1 and V is TRBV29-1; the match to TRBD1 covers 7 bases. CDR1 SQVTM and CDR2 ANQGSEA come from the germline V gene. Unmatched junction bases numbered 7, after V lost 0 bases and J lost 8 bases. The CDR3 length is 14 residues. The CDR3: CSVEDPGQVDEQFF. The CDR3 DNA follows: TGCAGCGTTGAAGACCCAGGACAGGTCGATGAGCAGTTCTTC.

V and J are TRBV4-2 and TRBJ2-1; the match to TRBD2 covers 9 bases. After removal of 0 bases from V and 0 bases from J, the junction contained 15 bases not matched to a gene. Germline values: CDR1 LGHNA, CDR2 YNFKEQ. This CDR3 has 21 amino acids. The CDR3 DNA sequence: TGTGCCAGCAGCCAAGAGTCCGGAGCGGGGGGCCCACACCTCTCCTACAATGAGCAGTTCTTC. This encodes CASSQESGAGGPHLSYNEQFF.